What follows are 29 T cell receptor beta chains derived from one specimen sequenced in a study of T cells after yellow fever vaccination. TCRdb recomputed calls from the 5' RACE reads with MiXCR, one row per CDR3 protein. This sample has hundreds of thousands of distinct CDR3 sequences, with 13% found just once. Sequenced material: PBMCs, taken on the day of the yellow fever booster vaccination. All receptors come from a man aged 25 to 45 who received the YFV17D yellow fever vaccine.

This chain connects TRBV7-9 to TRBJ1-3; D remains ambiguous. The V and J ends lost 6 bases and 0 bases respectively, with 9 bases between them. The CDR3 runs 14 residues. Germline values: CDR1 SEHNR, CDR2 FQNEAQ (reference sequence). CDR3 loop: CASSYWGSGNTIYF. The CDR3 DNA reads as TGTGCCAGCAGTTATTGGGGCTCTGGAAACACCATATATTTT.

The table lists this clonotype with a few counts. The CDR3, as DNA: TGCGCCAGCAGCTTGTGGAGCGAAGGTGAGCAGTTCTTC. This translates into CASSLWSEGEQFF. The V and J genes are TRBV5-1 and TRBJ2-1; the D is unclear. The CDR3 runs 13 residues. Germline V gene sequence: CDR1 SGHRS, CDR2 YFSETQ. V dropped 1 base and J dropped 9 bases, with 11 bases sitting between them.

This clonotype was seen a handful of times. The gene calls are TRBV7-2 and TRBJ2-1; tentatively, D is TRBD2 (6 bases). Trimming shortened V by 1 base and J by 3 bases, and 10 bases separated the two germline ends. CDR3 length: 15 amino acids. CDR1 is SGHTA and CDR2 is FQGNSA in the germline V gene. CDR3 bases: TGTGCCAGCAGCTTAGGGGACTCGGACTACAATGAGCAGTTCTTC. This gives the protein CASSLGDSDYNEQFF.

This clonotype was seen a few times. The chain carries TRBV29-1 and TRBJ1-1; no definite D call. Deletions cut 8 bases from V and 0 bases from J, with 13 bases between. The CDR3 is 13 amino acids. Germline V CDR1 and CDR2: SQVTM, ANQGSEA. Here the CDR3 DNA reads TGCAGCACCACCGGGAGCATGAACACTGAAGCTTTCTTT. Residues: CSTTGSMNTEAFF. The full variable domain, completed using reference TRBV29-1 and TRBJ1-1, is SAVISQKPSRDICQRGTSLTIQCQVDSQVTMMFWYRQQPGQSLTLIATANQGSEATYESGFVIDKFPISRPNLTFSTLTVSNMSPEDSSIYLCSTTGSMNTEAFFGQGTRLTVV.

The chain links TRBV30 to TRBJ1-2; D unclear. The CDR3 runs 14 residues. From germline, CDR1 is GTSNPN and CDR2 SVGIG (reference sequence). Between the trimmed V and J ends, which lost 3 bases and 0 bases, there was a span of 11 bases. CDR3 sequence: CAWRAETTNYGYTF. The CDR3 bases are TGTGCCTGGAGGGCCGAGACTACTAACTATGGCTACACCTTC.

The gene calls are TRBV7-2 and TRBJ2-1; D perhaps matches TRBD2 (6 bases). Germline assignment: CDR1 SGHTA and CDR2 FQGNSA. The V and J ends lost 5 bases and 9 bases respectively, with 14 bases between them. CDR3 length: 13 amino acids. In DNA form, the CDR3 reads TGTGCCAGCAGCCCTGGAGGGCTCGGTGAGCAGTTCTTC. Amino acid sequence: CASSPGGLGEQFF. Variable domain in full (rest from reference TRBV7-2 and TRBJ2-1): GAGVSQSPSNKVTEKGKDVELRCDPISGHTALYWYRQSLGQGLEFLIYFQGNSAPDKSGLPSDRFSAERTGGSVSTLTIQRTQQEDSAVYLCASSPGGLGEQFFGPGTRLTVL.

Remarks on this clonotype: An end of the junction differs from the germline gene, which may be a read error. The chain carries TRBV20-1 and TRBJ2-7, with 8 bases identical to TRBD1. The CDR3 sequence is 12 residues long. Per the germline V gene, CDR1 is DFQATT and CDR2 is SNEGSKA (reference sequence). The CDR3 is CSAAGGTYERYF. The CDR3 nucleotides read TGCAGTGCAGCAGGGGGCACCTACGAGCGGTACTTC.

This sequence joins TRBV5-1 and TRBJ2-5, with 7 bases lining up with TRBD2. In germline, CDR1 is SGHRS, CDR2 YFSETQ. V dropped 0 bases and J dropped 2; count of bases not matched to a gene: 4. This CDR3 region has 15 residues. The CDR3 loop is CASSLALAAQETQYF. The CDR3 DNA reads as TGCGCCAGCAGCTTGGCCCTAGCGGCGCAAGAGACCCAGTACTTC.

The V call is TRBV12-3 or TRBV12-4, the J call TRBJ1-2; D ambiguous. This CDR3 has 15 residues. The V end lost 5 bases, the J end lost 6 bases, and 19 bases lay between the germline ends. The CDR3 nucleotides read TGTGCCAGCAGTCCGACCGGGAGTAGTAGGGATGGCTACACCTTC. Translated: CASSPTGSSRDGYTF.

This clonotype has only a few counts. V is TRBV20-1 and J is TRBJ2-7; possibly TRBD1 for D (6 bases). Trimming shortened V by 5 bases and J by 3 bases, and 8 bases separated the two germline ends. Germline CDR1 DFQATT, CDR2 SNEGSKA (reference sequence). The CDR3 loop spans 11 amino acids. CDR3 in amino acids: CSAAQGYEQYF. CDR3 DNA: TGCAGTGCTGCACAGGGCTACGAGCAGTACTTC.

The chain recombines TRBV7-2 with TRBJ1-6; D remains unclear. The germline V gene has CDR1 SGHTA and CDR2 FQGNSA. This CDR3 region has 11 residues. The V end lost 5 bases, the J end lost 9 bases, and 5 bases lay between the germline ends. Here the CDR3 reads CASSGSSPLHF. The CDR3 coding sequence is TGTGCCAGCAGCGGTAGTTCACCCCTCCACTTT.

The genes are TRBV7-2 and TRBJ2-5, with D unresolved. With 7 bases removed from V and 1 base from J, the gap between germline ends came to 10 bases. CDR3 length: 13 residues. The germline gives CDR1 SGHTA, CDR2 FQGNSA. This chain's CDR3 is CASKGRSQETQYF. In DNA, the CDR3 is TGTGCCAGCAAGGGCAGGAGCCAAGAGACCCAGTACTTC. The variable domain in full, with the rest retrieved from reference TRBV7-2 and TRBJ2-5, is GAGVSQSPSNKVTEKGKDVELRCDPISGHTALYWYRQSLGQGLEFLIYFQGNSAPDKSGLPSDRFSAERTGGSVSTLTIQRTQQEDSAVYLCASKGRSQETQYFGPGTRLLVL.

This clonotype appeared a few times. The J gene is TRBJ2-1, the V gene TRBV7-3; D might be TRBD1 (6 bases). The germline V and J ends were trimmed by 4 bases and 6 bases, with 13 bases remaining between them. The CDR3 length is 14 residues. In germline, CDR1 is SGHTA, CDR2 FQGTGA. The CDR3 spells CASSSPQGSNEQFF. CDR3 DNA sequence: TGTGCCAGCAGCTCCCCCCAGGGGAGCAATGAGCAGTTCTTC.

The table lists this clonotype with a few counts. The chain uses TRBV4-3 and TRBJ2-7; 8 bases match TRBD2. This CDR3 region has 14 residues. With 1 base clipped from V and 3 bases from J, the junction kept 2 bases outside the gene matches. The V gene's germline CDR1 is LGHNA and CDR2 YSLEER. The CDR3 DNA follows: TGCGCCAGCAGCCAAGGCGGGACTAGCTACGAGCAGTACTTC. It codes for CASSQGGTSYEQYF.

The chain has TRBV7-9 and TRBJ2-5, with unresolved D. The germline gives CDR1 SEHNR, CDR2 FQNEAQ (reference sequence). This CDR3 has 14 residues. Trimming stripped 0 bases from V and 2 bases from J, with 7 bases between. The CDR3 sequence: CASSLAWGQETQYF. Written as DNA, the CDR3 is TGTGCCAGCAGCTTAGCTTGGGGTCAAGAGACCCAGTACTTC.

This clonotype turned up a few times. Lacking the conserved final phenylalanine or tryptophan, this CDR3 likely reflects a read error. It is unclear where the CDR3 begins or ends on the DNA, so no DNA is shown, and the CDR3 is as TCRdb lists it. J is TRBJ2-3 and V is TRBV5-5; the table's D call, TRBD1, was not checked against the DNA. Germline V gives CDR1 SGHKS, CDR2 YYEKEE (reference sequence). Including both end residues, the CDR3 is 10 amino acids long. CDR3 amino acids: CASSHWKGPT.

The CDR3 region has the DNA TGCAGCGTTGCAGTTGGGACTAGCACCGGGGAGCTGTTTTTT. It codes for CSVAVGTSTGELFF. J is TRBJ2-2 and V is TRBV29-1, with 8 bases identical to TRBD2. The trim removed 4 bases at V and 4 bases at J, leaving 5 bases unmatched. In germline, CDR1 is SQVTM, CDR2 ANQGSEA. The CDR3 has 14 residues.

This clonotype has at least ten counts. This chain links TRBV5-1 with TRBJ2-5, with a possible D match to TRBD1 (5 bases). The CDR3 has 13 amino acids. The germline gives CDR1 SGHRS, CDR2 YFSETQ. V was clipped by 5 bases and J by 5 bases, with 13 bases between them. The CDR3 sequence is CASSSGPGETQYF. CDR3 DNA sequence: TGCGCCAGCAGTTCAGGGCCTGGGGAGACCCAGTACTTC. Full variable domain (outside the CDR3, taken from reference TRBV5-1 and TRBJ2-5): KAGVTQTPRYLIKTRGQQVTLSCSPISGHRSVSWYQQTPGQGLQFLFEYFSETQRNKGNFPGRFSGRQFSNSRSEMNVSTLELGDSALYLCASSSGPGETQYFGPGTRLLVL.

The sample holds a few counts of this clonotype. V and J are TRBV7-9 and TRBJ2-1; D unresolved. The CDR3 sequence is 13 residues long. V was shortened by 1 base and J by 9 bases, with 10 bases between the two germline ends. Looked up from germline, CDR1 is SEHNR and CDR2 is FQNEAQ (reference sequence). This CDR3 reads CASSLGSRAEQFF. DNA for the CDR3: TGTGCCAGCAGCTTAGGGTCGCGAGCTGAGCAGTTCTTC.

This clonotype was seen more than once but under ten times. The V and J genes are TRBV5-1 and TRBJ1-1; D gene ambiguous. Trimming took off 2 bases at V and 2 bases at J, with 13 bases between the two ends. Germline V gene sequence: CDR1 SGHRS, CDR2 YFSETQ. This CDR3 comprises 15 residues. CDR3 residues: CASSLSGSGNTEAFF. DNA of the CDR3: TGCGCCAGCAGCTTATCCGGTTCGGGAAACACTGAAGCTTTCTTT.

The V gene is TRBV7-9, the J gene TRBJ2-7, with TRBD2 matching 9 bases. Trimming at V came to 5 bases and at J to 6 bases, leaving 17 bases not matched to a gene. Germline CDR1 reads SEHNR; CDR2 reads FQNEAQ (reference sequence). The CDR3 consists of 17 residues. CDR3 sequence (DNA): TGTGCCAGCAGCACCCCCGGCGGGAGCGGGAGGATATCCGAGCAGTACTTC. It translates to CASSTPGGSGRISEQYF.

V gene TRBV7-2 combines with J gene TRBJ2-5; D unresolved. V lost 5 bases and J 5 bases, leaving 12 bases between the germline ends. This CDR3 is built from 13 residues. Germline CDR1 is SGHTA and CDR2 is FQGNSA. This chain's CDR3 is CASSRVVGETQYF. DNA of the CDR3: TGTGCCAGCAGCCGGGTGGTGGGGGAGACCCAGTACTTC.

This clonotype was detected many times. The chain employs TRBV4-3 and TRBJ1-3; no firm D call. Trimming took 2 bases from V and 2 from J, leaving 1 base between them. The CDR3 loop spans 12 amino acids. CDR1 is LGHNA, CDR2 YSLEER, per germline. The CDR3 protein is CASSQPGNTIYF. The CDR3 bases are TGCGCCAGCAGCCAACCTGGAAACACCATATATTTT.

This clonotype was found a few times. The V and J genes are TRBV7-2 and TRBJ2-3; 7 bases are shared with TRBD1. The germline V gene has CDR1 SGHTA and CDR2 FQGNSA. J lost 0 bases, V lost 1 base, and 1 base had no gene match. This CDR3 spans 15 amino acids. CDR3 sequence: CASSLVGQSTDTQYF. The CDR3 DNA follows: TGTGCCAGCAGCTTAGTGGGACAGAGCACAGATACGCAGTATTTT.

V usage is TRBV7-9 and J usage is TRBJ2-1; D gene unclear. The V end was cut by 1 base, the J end by 10 bases, with 11 bases between. This CDR3 comprises 13 residues. The germline V gene has CDR1 SEHNR and CDR2 FQNEAQ (reference sequence). In nucleotides, the CDR3 is TGTGCCAGCAGCTTAGGACTTGCAACGGAGCAGTTCTTC. Translated, it gives CASSLGLATEQFF.

This clonotype appeared a few times. V is TRBV6-1 and J is TRBJ2-2; 7 bases match TRBD2. V lost 8 bases, J lost 0 bases, and 6 bases stayed unmatched. This CDR3 contains 15 residues. The V gene's germline CDR1 is MNHNS and CDR2 SASEGT. The CDR3 loop reads CASSPAGANTGELFF. As DNA, the CDR3 is TGTGCCAGCTCCCCCGCGGGGGCGAACACCGGGGAGCTGTTTTTT.

The gene calls are TRBV4-3 and TRBJ2-3; D gene ambiguous. V was shortened by 2 bases and J by 4 bases, with 7 bases between the two germline ends. The CDR3 extends over 13 amino acids. Germline values: CDR1 LGHNA, CDR2 YSLEER. In DNA, the CDR3 is TGCGCCAGCAGCCAACCTGGGGCAGATACGCAGTATTTT. It yields the protein CASSQPGADTQYF.

The chain has TRBV6-5 and TRBJ2-1, with TRBD2 matching 11 bases. The CDR3 is made up of 17 amino acids. In germline, CDR1 is MNHEY, CDR2 SVGAGI. With V trimmed by 5 bases and J by 7 bases, 13 bases remained unmatched. CDR3 protein: CASSIRGLAAPGNEQFF. CDR3 DNA sequence: TGTGCCAGCAGTATACGGGGACTAGCGGCCCCGGGTAATGAGCAGTTCTTC.

V is TRBV4-3 and J is TRBJ1-3; possible D gene TRBD1, 5 bases. Germline-derived CDR1 and CDR2 are LGHNA and YSLEER. With 4 bases removed from V and 5 bases from J, the gap between germline ends came to 15 bases. This CDR3 comprises 15 residues. The CDR3 bases are TGCGCCAGCAGCCCCGACAGTTTAGTAAGAAACACCATATATTTT. Translation: CASSPDSLVRNTIYF.